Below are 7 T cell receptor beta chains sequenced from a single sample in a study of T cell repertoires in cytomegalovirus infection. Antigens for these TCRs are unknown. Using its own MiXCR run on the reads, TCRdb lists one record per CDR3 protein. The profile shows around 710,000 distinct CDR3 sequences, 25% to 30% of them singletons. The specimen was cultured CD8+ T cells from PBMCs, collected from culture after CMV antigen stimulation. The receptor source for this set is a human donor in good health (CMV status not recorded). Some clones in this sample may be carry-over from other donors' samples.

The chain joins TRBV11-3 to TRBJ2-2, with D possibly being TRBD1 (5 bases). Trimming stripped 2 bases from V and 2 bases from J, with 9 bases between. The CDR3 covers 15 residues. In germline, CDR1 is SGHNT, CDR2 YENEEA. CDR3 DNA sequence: TGTGCCAGCAGCTTAAGGGGATCAAACACCGGGGAGCTGTTTTTT. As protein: CASSLRGSNTGELFF.

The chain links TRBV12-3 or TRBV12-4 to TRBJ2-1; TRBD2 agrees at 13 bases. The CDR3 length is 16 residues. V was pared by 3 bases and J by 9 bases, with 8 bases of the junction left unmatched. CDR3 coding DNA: TGTGCCAGCAGTTTCACTAGCGGGGGGGCCGGGGGTGAGCAGTTCTTC. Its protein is CASSFTSGGAGGEQFF.

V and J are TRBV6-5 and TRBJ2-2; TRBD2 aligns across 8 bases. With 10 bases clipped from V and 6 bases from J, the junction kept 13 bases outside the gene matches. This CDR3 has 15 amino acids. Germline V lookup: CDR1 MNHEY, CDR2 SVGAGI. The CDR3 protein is CAIGGGAGVAGELFF. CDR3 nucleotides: TGTGCCATTGGGGGGGGAGCGGGGGTGGCCGGGGAGCTGTTTTTT.

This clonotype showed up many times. CDR3 sequence: CASSQARYYGYTF. The DNA of the CDR3 is TGCGCCAGCAGCCAAGCCCGTTACTATGGCTACACCTTC. This chain connects TRBV4-1 to TRBJ1-2, with D unresolved. Germline V gene sequence: CDR1 MGHRA, CDR2 YSYEKL. V was pared by 1 base and J by 3 bases, with 6 bases between. The length of the CDR3 is 13 residues.

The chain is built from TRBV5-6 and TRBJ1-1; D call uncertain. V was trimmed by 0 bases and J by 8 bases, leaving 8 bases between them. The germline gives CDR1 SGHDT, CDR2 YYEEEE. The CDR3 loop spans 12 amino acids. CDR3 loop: CASSLANLEAFF. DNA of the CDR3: TGTGCCAGCAGCTTGGCCAATTTGGAAGCTTTCTTT.

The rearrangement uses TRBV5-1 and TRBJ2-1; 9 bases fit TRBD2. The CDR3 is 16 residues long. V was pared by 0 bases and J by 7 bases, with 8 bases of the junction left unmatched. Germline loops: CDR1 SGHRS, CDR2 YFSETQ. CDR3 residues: CASSLGRGGVGNEQFF. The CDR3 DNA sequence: TGCGCCAGCAGCTTGGGGCGGGGGGGCGTCGGGAATGAGCAGTTCTTC.

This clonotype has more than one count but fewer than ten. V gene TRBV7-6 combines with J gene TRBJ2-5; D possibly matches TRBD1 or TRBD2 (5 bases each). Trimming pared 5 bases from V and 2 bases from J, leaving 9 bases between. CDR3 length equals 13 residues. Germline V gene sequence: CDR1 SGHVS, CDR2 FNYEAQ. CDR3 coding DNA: TGTGCCAGCAGCGGGACGCTACAAGAGACCCAGTACTTC. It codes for CASSGTLQETQYF.